The 32 T cell receptor beta chains given below trace back to one sample, sequenced in a study of blood T cell repertoires in COVID-19. Produced via immunoSEQ multiplex PCR; TCRdb's table is partial and in-frame only. The sample has 70,000 to 85,000 clones, roughly four fifths seen once. The sample was peripheral blood. These receptors were obtained from a man in his sixties with acute or convalescent COVID-19.

The V gene is TRBV9, the J gene TRBJ2-1; TRBD2 matches 14 bases. CDR3 length: 16 residues. Germline CDR1 reads SGDLS; CDR2 reads YYNGEE. Unmatched junction bases numbered 8, after V lost 4 bases and J lost 8 bases. CDR3 residues: CASSKPGLAGVHEQFF. DNA of the CDR3: TGTGCCAGCAGCAAGCCGGGACTAGCGGGAGTACATGAGCAGTTCTTC.

J is TRBJ2-5 and V is TRBV4-3, with a possible D match to TRBD2 (6 bases). This CDR3 contains 15 residues. Germline V CDR1 and CDR2: LGHNA, YSLEER. The V end lost 0 bases, the J end lost 4 bases, and 12 bases lay between the germline ends. DNA for the CDR3: TGCGCCAGCAGCCAAGATTGGAGGGGTACAGAGACCCAGTACTTC. Protein: CASSQDWRGTETQYF.

The chain joins TRBV12-3 or TRBV12-4 to TRBJ2-4, with 7 bases aligning to TRBD1. The length of the CDR3 is 13 residues. V shed 5 bases and J 9 bases; nucleotides not matched to a gene: 7. CDR3 nucleotides: TGTGCCAGCAGTGCTTTGGGGACAGCCATTCAGTACTTC. It encodes CASSALGTAIQYF.

The chain links TRBV10-3 to TRBJ1-1, with D maybe TRBD1 (6 bases). Germline V gene data show CDR1 as ENHRY and CDR2 as SYGVKD. Trimming pared 6 bases from V and 1 base from J, leaving 15 bases between. The CDR3 extends over 15 amino acids. In nucleotides, the CDR3 is TGTGCCATCAGCAGAATGACAGGAGGGAACACTGAAGCTTTCTTT. Translation gives CAISRMTGGNTEAFF.

The rearrangement joins TRBV5-1 to TRBJ2-7; D possibly corresponds to TRBD2 (7 bases). Germline V gene sequence: CDR1 SGHRS, CDR2 YFSETQ. V was cut by 10 bases and J by 2 bases, with 19 bases left in between. The CDR3 is made up of 14 amino acids. In nucleotides, the CDR3 is TGCGCCCCCAATGGAGGGGGGGGGACCTACGAGCAGTACTTC. Translating it yields CAPNGGGGTYEQYF.

The chain carries TRBV3-1 (or the pseudogene TRBV3-2) and TRBJ1-5, with 7 bases matching TRBD1. V trimming: 3 bases; J trimming: 13 bases; junction bases outside the gene matches: 6. The germline gives CDR1 LGHDT, CDR2 YNNKEL (reference sequence). The CDR3 consists of 12 residues. CDR3 region: CASSQRQGPQHF. The CDR3 region has the DNA TGTGCCAGCAGCCAGAGACAGGGCCCTCAGCATTTT.

This chain links TRBV7-9 with TRBJ2-7; D perhaps matches TRBD1 (6 bases). Per germline, CDR1 SEHNR and CDR2 FQNEAQ (reference sequence). V was pared by 1 base and J by 3 bases, with 10 bases between. This CDR3 spans 14 amino acids. The CDR3 DNA sequence: TGTGCCAGCAGCTTAGGACAGGAAAGCTACGAGCAGTACTTC. Translating gives CASSLGQESYEQYF.

The chain combines TRBV18 with TRBJ1-1, with D uncertain. The CDR3 sequence is 14 residues long. Germline CDR1 KGHSH, CDR2 LQKENI. V was pared by 2 bases and J by 3 bases, with 10 bases between. This CDR3 reads CASSPGSQDTEAFF. DNA for the CDR3: TGTGCCAGCTCACCAGGATCCCAGGACACTGAAGCTTTCTTT.

This chain uses TRBV5-8 with TRBJ1-2; TRBD1 might be the D (6 bases). V shed 4 bases and J shed 4 bases, with 23 bases lying between them. Germline loops: CDR1 SGHTS, CDR2 YDEGEE. There are 17 residues in the CDR3. Written as DNA, the CDR3 is TGTGCCAGCAGCCTCCGATCGGGGGGCGCGGTCGGCTATGGCTACACCTTC. It specifies CASSLRSGGAVGYGYTF. Drawing the rest from reference TRBV5-8 and TRBJ1-2, the complete variable domain is EAGVTQSPTHLIKTRGQQATLRCSPISGHTSVYWYQQALGLGLQFLLWYDEGEERNRGNFPPRFSGRQFPNYSSELNVNALELEDSALYLCASSLRSGGAVGYGYTFGSGTRLTVV.

The genes are TRBV7-9 and TRBJ2-1; TRBD2 might be the D (5 bases). Looked up from germline, CDR1 is SEHNR and CDR2 is FQNEAQ (reference sequence). This CDR3 is 17 amino acids long. Trimming stripped 2 bases from V and 7 bases from J, with 21 bases between. CDR3 bases: TGTGCCAGCAGCTTAAGGTCGGCGAGGGAAACCCCTAATGAGCAGTTCTTC. It specifies CASSLRSARETPNEQFF.

As DNA, the CDR3 is TGTGCCAGTACCGGGACTGGGACAGGCGGCGGGTCACCCCTCCACTTT. Its protein is CASTGTGTGGGSPLHF. The chain uses TRBV27 and TRBJ1-6; 8 nucleotides match TRBD1. Germline CDR1 is MNHEY and CDR2 is SMNVEV (reference sequence). There are 16 residues in the CDR3. With V trimmed by 9 bases and J by 10 bases, 17 bases remained unmatched.

The gene calls are TRBV6-6 and TRBJ1-5; D is unclear. The CDR3 contains 14 residues. Trimming pared 6 bases from V and 0 bases from J, leaving 9 bases between. Germline V gives CDR1 MNHNY, CDR2 SVGAGI (reference sequence). CDR3 DNA sequence: TGTGCCAGCAGAAAACTAATTAGCAATCAGCCCCAGCATTTT. This encodes CASRKLISNQPQHF.

This clone has only a few counts. V and J are TRBV19 and TRBJ1-2, with D possibly being TRBD1 (6 bases). The V gene lost 5 bases and the J gene lost 6 bases, with 22 bases spanning the gap. Germline lookup yields CDR1 LNHDA and CDR2 SQIVND (reference sequence). The CDR3 covers 16 residues. The CDR3 spells CASSPDPTGTPHGYTF. The CDR3 DNA sequence: TGTGCCAGTAGTCCGGATCCTACCGGGACACCCCATGGCTACACCTTC.

CDR3 sequence: CASSSTGGLSNQPQHF. The DNA of the CDR3 is TGTGCCAGCAGTTCGACAGGGGGTCTTAGCAATCAGCCCCAGCATTTT. The V gene is TRBV6-5, the J gene TRBJ1-5; 9 bases match TRBD1. J was trimmed by 0 bases and V by 4 bases; bases with no gene match: 4. Germline V CDR1 and CDR2: MNHEY, SVGAGI. This CDR3 has 16 amino acids.

The DNA of the CDR3 is TGTGCCAGCAGCTTAGGGGAGACTTCTAGCACAGATACGCAGTATTTT. Translated, it gives CASSLGETSSTDTQYF. The chain combines TRBV7-2 with TRBJ2-3; TRBD2 might be the D (5 bases). Trimming stripped 1 base from V and 0 bases from J, with 11 bases between. Germline-derived CDR1 and CDR2 are SGHTA and FQGNSA. This CDR3 has 16 residues.

This clone appeared a few times. V is TRBV7-9 and J is TRBJ2-7, with 14 bases aligning to TRBD2. This CDR3 is built from 18 residues. The V and J ends lost 4 bases and 4 bases, in that order; junction bases with no gene match: 12. Looked up from germline, CDR1 is SEHNR and CDR2 is FQNEAQ (reference sequence). The CDR3 bases are TGTGCCAGCAGCTCCCCTGGACTAGCGGGGGGCCTTTTGTACGAGCAGTACTTC. Translating gives CASSSPGLAGGLLYEQYF.

This sequence joins TRBV7-2 and TRBJ2-6, with TRBD2 matching 9 bases. The CDR3 contains 19 residues. J gave up 2 bases and V 0 bases, and 8 bases lay outside the gene matches. CDR1 and CDR2 from the germline V gene are SGHTA and FQGNSA. The CDR3: CASSLARGQREAGANVLTF. CDR3 bases: TGTGCCAGCAGCTTAGCGAGGGGCCAGCGGGAGGCTGGGGCCAACGTCCTGACTTTC.

The chain employs TRBV5-1 and TRBJ1-3; D might be TRBD1 (6 bases). The CDR3 contains 16 residues. CDR1 and CDR2 (germline): SGHRS, YFSETQ. The V gene lost 4 bases and the J gene lost 2 bases, with 16 bases spanning the gap. The CDR3 DNA is TGCGCCAGCAGCCAAGGACAGAGATTGGCTGGAAACACCATATATTTT. Protein sequence: CASSQGQRLAGNTIYF.

The chain links TRBV4-2 to TRBJ2-3; tentative D call: TRBD2 (7 bases). CDR3 length equals 17 residues. Germline CDR1 is LGHNA and CDR2 is YNFKEQ. V was cut by 2 bases and J by 0 bases, with 15 bases left in between. The CDR3 region has the DNA TGTGCCAGCAGCCAATCCAGGGGAGGGGTTAGCACAGATACGCAGTATTTT. It specifies CASSQSRGGVSTDTQYF.

The chain has TRBV20-1 and TRBJ1-5; 8 bases match TRBD1. V shed 3 bases, J shed 5 bases, and the junction held 6 bases outside the gene matches. The V gene's germline CDR1 is DFQATT and CDR2 SNEGSKA (reference sequence). The CDR3 is 14 amino acids. CDR3 nucleotide sequence: TGCAGTGCTAGTCCCCAGGGGGCATATCAGCCCCAGCATTTT. Translated: CSASPQGAYQPQHF.

The J gene is TRBJ2-2, the V gene TRBV19; the match to TRBD2 covers 14 bases. The V gene end was trimmed by 3 bases and the J gene end by 9 bases; junction bases not matched to a gene: 3. Germline V CDR1 and CDR2: LNHDA, SQIVND (reference sequence). CDR3 length equals 15 residues. This chain's CDR3 is CASSIGTSGSRELFF. The CDR3 DNA reads as TGTGCCAGTAGTATCGGGACTAGCGGGAGCAGGGAGCTGTTTTTT.

This clone came up a few times. This chain links TRBV6-5 with TRBJ1-5; perhaps TRBD1 as D (6 bases). There are 14 residues in the CDR3. Trimming left V 10 bases short and J 2 bases short, with 15 bases between. Germline-derived CDR1 and CDR2 are MNHEY and SVGAGI. CDR3 bases: TGTGCCACCGGAGACAGGAAGGGCAATCAGCCCCAGCATTTT. Encoded protein: CATGDRKGNQPQHF.

The chain links TRBV6-6 to TRBJ2-7; D is undetermined. The germline V and J ends were trimmed by 4 bases and 2 bases, with 6 bases remaining between them. This CDR3 is 12 amino acids long. Germline CDR1 is MNHNY and CDR2 is SVGAGI (reference sequence). The DNA for the CDR3 is TGTGCCAGCAGTTCACAAGCCTACGAGCAGTACTTC. It encodes CASSSQAYEQYF.

The chain recombines TRBV5-1 with TRBJ1-3; a weak D match, TRBD1 (6 bases). The V end lost 4 bases, the J end lost 0 bases, and 14 bases lay between the germline ends. The CDR3 length is 16 residues. Looked up from germline, CDR1 is SGHRS and CDR2 is YFSETQ. CDR3: CASSPWGQNSGNTIYF. In nucleotides, the CDR3 is TGCGCCAGCAGCCCATGGGGGCAGAACTCTGGAAACACCATATATTTT.

The chain combines TRBV19 with TRBJ1-2; 8 positions match TRBD1. The CDR3 spans 16 residues. The trim removed 3 bases at V and 1 base at J, leaving 7 bases unmatched. In germline, CDR1 is LNHDA, CDR2 SQIVND (reference sequence). The chain's CDR3 is CASSMNSGQGNYGYTF. In DNA form, the CDR3 reads TGTGCCAGTAGTATGAACTCCGGACAGGGTAACTATGGCTACACCTTC. Based on the CDR3 plus reference TRBV19 and TRBJ1-2, the full variable domain is DGGITQSPKYLFRKEGQNVTLSCEQNLNHDAMYWYRQDPGQGLRLIYYSQIVNDFQKGDIAEGYSVSREKKESFPLTVTSAQKNPTAFYLCASSMNSGQGNYGYTFGSGTRLTVV.

The chain has TRBV18 and TRBJ2-1; 8 nucleotides match TRBD2. This CDR3 spans 17 amino acids. The germline gives CDR1 KGHSH, CDR2 LQKENI. The trim removed 3 bases at V and 0 bases at J, leaving 7 bases unmatched. CDR3 in amino acids: CASSPFTSGSSYNEQFF. CDR3 nucleotide sequence: TGTGCCAGCTCACCTTTCACTAGCGGAAGCTCCTACAATGAGCAGTTCTTC. Complete variable domain (other parts from reference TRBV18 and TRBJ2-1): NAGVMQNPRHLVRRRGQEARLRCSPMKGHSHVYWYRQLPEEGLKFMVYLQKENIIDESGMPKERFSAEFPKEGPSILRIQQVVRGDSAAYFCASSPFTSGSSYNEQFFGPGTRLTVL.

The CDR3 nucleotides read TGTGCCACCAGGGGACAGGGAGGGGGGAGCAATCAGCCCCAGCATTTT. Protein sequence: CATRGQGGGSNQPQHF. This chain connects TRBV15 to TRBJ1-5, with 9 bases aligning to TRBD1. The ends lost 6 bases at V and 1 base at J; junction bases unmatched: 7. This CDR3 contains 16 residues. Per germline, CDR1 LNHNV and CDR2 YYDKDF (reference sequence).

The V call is TRBV19, the J call TRBJ2-1; 7 nucleotides match TRBD2. Per the germline V gene, CDR1 is LNHDA and CDR2 is SQIVND (reference sequence). V trimming: 5 bases; J trimming: 3 bases; junction bases outside the gene matches: 4. The CDR3 sequence is 14 residues long. The chain's CDR3 is CASSELADYNEQFF. The CDR3 DNA reads TGTGCCAGTAGTGAGCTAGCGGACTACAATGAGCAGTTCTTC.

The chain employs TRBV7-3 and TRBJ2-7, with 11 nucleotides matching TRBD2. The junction had 5 bases not matched to a gene; V was cut back by 1 base and J by 3 bases. Looked up from germline, CDR1 is SGHTA and CDR2 is FQGTGA. The CDR3 has 16 amino acids. As DNA, the CDR3 is TGTGCCAGCAGCTTAATGCCTAGCGGGGGGTTCTACGAGCAGTACTTC. Amino acids: CASSLMPSGGFYEQYF.

The chain is built from TRBV7-9 and TRBJ1-3; TRBD1 is a possible D gene (5 bases). V gave up 0 bases and J gave up 4 bases, with 13 bases separating them. This CDR3 spans 16 amino acids. Germline CDR1 is SEHNR and CDR2 is FQNEAQ (reference sequence). CDR3 DNA: TGTGCCAGCAGCTTAGCGCGCTCCAAGGGGGGAAACACCATATATTTT. Its translation: CASSLARSKGGNTIYF.

The CDR3 coding sequence is TGCGCCAGCAGCTTGGTAGGGGGTTCTGGCTACACCTTC. Translation gives CASSLVGGSGYTF. The V and J genes are TRBV5-1 and TRBJ1-2; a weak D match, TRBD1 (6 bases). Germline V gene lookup returns CDR1 SGHRS and CDR2 YFSETQ. This CDR3 contains 13 residues. Trimming took 0 bases from V and 7 from J, leaving 10 bases between them.

The chain uses TRBV7-6 and TRBJ2-7; 10 bases fit TRBD1. With V trimmed by 0 bases and J by 2 bases, 4 bases remained unmatched. The CDR3 runs to 16 residues. CDR1 SGHVS and CDR2 FNYEAQ come from the germline V gene. The CDR3 DNA sequence: TGTGCCAGCAGCTTAGCGACAGGGGGCGAGGCCTACGAGCAGTACTTC. Translated, it gives CASSLATGGEAYEQYF.